This section outlines one T cell receptor (beta chain) sequence together with its context. In the authors' methods: Estimation of nucleated cell counts was performed using reference gene primer amplification. Measured with immunoSEQ multiplex PCR; TCRdb has only the in-frame clones, and not every one. V and J calls and clone size are given by that table; D and trimming were obtained from the DNA. The data hold 400,000 or so clones, with roughly nine tenths observed a single time. Trimming took off 5 bases at V and 4 bases at J, with 9 bases between the two ends. This CDR3 has 13 residues. Germline V lookup: CDR1 KGHDR, CDR2 SFDVKD. The data stem from a study of blood T cell repertoires in COVID-19.

The rearrangement uses TRBV24-1 and TRBJ2-3, with unresolved D. The sequence derives from a man younger than 40 who had recovered from COVID-19. The sequenced material came from PBMCs or T cells enriched from blood (not recorded which). The CDR3 here is CATSAVVADTQYF. Here the CDR3 DNA reads TGTGCCACCAGTGCGGTGGTGGCAGATACGCAGTATTTT.